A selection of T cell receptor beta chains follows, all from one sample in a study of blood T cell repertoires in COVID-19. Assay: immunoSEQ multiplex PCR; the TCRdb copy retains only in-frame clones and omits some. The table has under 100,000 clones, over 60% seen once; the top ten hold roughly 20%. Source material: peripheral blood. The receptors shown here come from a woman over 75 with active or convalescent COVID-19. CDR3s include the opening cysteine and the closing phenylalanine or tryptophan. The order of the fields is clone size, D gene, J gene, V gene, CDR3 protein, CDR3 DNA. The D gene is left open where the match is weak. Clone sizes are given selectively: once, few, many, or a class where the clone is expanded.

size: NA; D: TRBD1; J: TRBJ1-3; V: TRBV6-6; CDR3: CASSLTGLNSGNTIYF; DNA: TGTGCCAGCAGTTTGACAGGGCTCAACTCTGGAAACACCATATATTTT
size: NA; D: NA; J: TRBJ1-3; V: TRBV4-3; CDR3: CASSQDGGVGNTIYF; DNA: TGCGCCAGCAGCCAGGATGGCGGGGTTGGAAACACCATATATTTT
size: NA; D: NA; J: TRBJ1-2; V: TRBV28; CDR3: CASTSGPWDGYTF; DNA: TGTGCCAGCACCTCGGGTCCCTGGGATGGCTACACCTTC
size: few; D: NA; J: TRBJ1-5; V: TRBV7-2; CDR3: CASRTDLNQPQHF; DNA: TGTGCCAGCCGGACAGATTTAAATCAGCCCCAGCATTTT
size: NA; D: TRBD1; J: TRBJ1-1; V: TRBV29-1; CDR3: CSVDQTGLNTEAFF; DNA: TGCAGCGTTGACCAGACAGGGTTGAACACTGAAGCTTTCTTT
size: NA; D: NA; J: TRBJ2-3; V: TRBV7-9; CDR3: CASRIGGADTQYF; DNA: TGTGCCAGCAGGATAGGGGGGGCAGATACGCAGTATTTT
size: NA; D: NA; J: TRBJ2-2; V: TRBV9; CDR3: CASSFWGGGNAGELFF; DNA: TGTGCCAGCAGTTTCTGGGGCGGAGGGAATGCCGGGGAGCTGTTTTTT
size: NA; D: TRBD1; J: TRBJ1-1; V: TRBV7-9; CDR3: CASSSGQKNTEAFF; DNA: TGTGCCAGCAGCTCGGGACAGAAGAACACTGAAGCTTTCTTT
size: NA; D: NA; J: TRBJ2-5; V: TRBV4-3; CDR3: CASSQDLNRRETQYF; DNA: TGCGCCAGCAGCCAAGATCTGAATAGGAGAGAGACCCAGTACTTC
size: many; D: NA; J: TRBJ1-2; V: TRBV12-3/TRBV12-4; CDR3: CASSRDIYGGYTF; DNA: TGTGCCAGCAGTCGGGACATTTACGGGGGCTACACCTTC
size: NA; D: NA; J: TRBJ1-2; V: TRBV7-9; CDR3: CASSPARGGFGYTF; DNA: TGTGCCAGCAGTCCCGCGAGAGGGGGTTTTGGCTACACCTTC
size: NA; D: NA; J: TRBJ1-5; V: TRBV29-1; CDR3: CSVGGGNQPQHF; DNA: TGCAGCGTTGGGGGGGGGAATCAGCCCCAGCATTTT
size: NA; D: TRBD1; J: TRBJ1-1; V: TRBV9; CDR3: CASSPRTGTNTEAFF; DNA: TGTGCCAGCAGCCCCCGGACAGGGACGAACACTGAAGCTTTCTTT
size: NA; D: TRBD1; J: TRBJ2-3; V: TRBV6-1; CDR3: CASSDRGRTDTQYF; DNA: TGTGCCAGCAGTGACAGGGGGCGCACAGATACGCAGTATTTT
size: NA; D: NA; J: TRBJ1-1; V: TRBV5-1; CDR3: CASSPGHRPLLTEAFF; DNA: TGCGCCAGCAGCCCTGGACATCGTCCGTTGCTCACTGAAGCTTTCTTT
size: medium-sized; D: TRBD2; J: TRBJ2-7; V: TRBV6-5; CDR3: CASRLAGASYEQYF; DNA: TGTGCCAGCAGGCTAGCGGGGGCCAGCTACGAGCAGTACTTC
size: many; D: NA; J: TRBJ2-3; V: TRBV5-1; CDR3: CASSLVLSGETDTQYF; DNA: TGCGCCAGCAGCTTGGTGCTTAGCGGAGAAACAGATACGCAGTATTTT
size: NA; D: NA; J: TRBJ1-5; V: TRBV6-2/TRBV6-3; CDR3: CASSYHGGGQPQHF; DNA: TGTGCCAGCAGTTACCACGGCGGGGGTCAGCCCCAGCATTTT
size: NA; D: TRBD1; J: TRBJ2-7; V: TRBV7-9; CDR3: CASSPLGQGAREQYF; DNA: TGTGCCAGCAGCCCTCTGGGGCAGGGGGCTCGAGAGCAGTACTTC
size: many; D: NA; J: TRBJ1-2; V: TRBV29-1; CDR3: CSVGQFASGYTF; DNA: TGCAGCGTTGGACAGTTCGCGTCTGGCTACACCTTC
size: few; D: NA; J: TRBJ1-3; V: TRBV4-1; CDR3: CASSQEEWGLAGNTIYF; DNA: TGCGCCAGCAGCCAAGAAGAGTGGGGACTTGCTGGAAACACCATATATTTT
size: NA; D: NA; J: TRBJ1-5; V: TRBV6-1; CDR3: CASSEANRDQPQHF; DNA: TGTGCCAGCAGTGAAGCGAACAGGGATCAGCCCCAGCATTTT
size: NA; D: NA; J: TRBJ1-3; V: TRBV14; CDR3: CASSQARSSSGNTIYF; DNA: TGTGCCAGCAGCCAAGCCAGGTCAAGCTCTGGAAACACCATATATTTT
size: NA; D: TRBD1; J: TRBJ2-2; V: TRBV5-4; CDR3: CASSLNRQGAGTGELFF; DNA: TGTGCCAGCAGCTTGAACCGACAGGGGGCAGGCACCGGGGAGCTGTTTTTT
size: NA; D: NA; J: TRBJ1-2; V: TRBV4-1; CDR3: CASSQALSAVSNYGYTF; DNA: TGCGCCAGCAGCCAAGCCCTATCAGCGGTTTCTAACTATGGCTACACCTTC
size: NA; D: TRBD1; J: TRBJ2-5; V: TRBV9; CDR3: CASSLSPGGAETQYF; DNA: TGTGCCAGCAGCCTTTCCCCAGGGGGCGCGGAGACCCAGTACTTC
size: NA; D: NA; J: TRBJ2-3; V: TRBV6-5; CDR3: CASSYSGQVGDTQYF; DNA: TGTGCCAGCAGTTACTCTGGGCAGGTTGGAGATACGCAGTATTTT
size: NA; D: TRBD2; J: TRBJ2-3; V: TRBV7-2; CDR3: CASSLVSTSEGDTQYF; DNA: TGTGCCAGCAGCTTAGTTTCGACTAGCGAAGGAGATACGCAGTATTTT
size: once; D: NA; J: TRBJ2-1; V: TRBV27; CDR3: CASSSPSPPNEQFF; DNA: TGTGCCAGCAGTTCCCCCTCCCCCCCGAATGAGCAGTTCTTC
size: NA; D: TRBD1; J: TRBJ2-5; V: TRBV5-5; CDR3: CASSVQGGGETQYF; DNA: TGTGCCAGCAGCGTACAGGGGGGAGGAGAGACCCAGTACTTC
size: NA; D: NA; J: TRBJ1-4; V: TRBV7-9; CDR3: CASSLEAGHHNEKLFF; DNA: TGTGCCAGCAGCTTAGAAGCAGGACACCATAATGAAAAACTGTTTTTT
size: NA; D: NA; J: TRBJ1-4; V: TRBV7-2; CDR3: CASSLEARGARFF; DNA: TGTGCCAGCAGCTTAGAGGCACGCGGCGCTCGGTTTTTT
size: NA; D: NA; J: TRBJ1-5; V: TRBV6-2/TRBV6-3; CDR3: CASSERSANQPQHF; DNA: TGTGCCAGCAGCGAGAGATCAGCGAATCAGCCCCAGCATTTT
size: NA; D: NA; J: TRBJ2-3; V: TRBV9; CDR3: CASIRLAGTSTDTQYF; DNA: TGTGCCAGTATTCGTTTGGCAGGGACTAGCACAGATACGCAGTATTTT
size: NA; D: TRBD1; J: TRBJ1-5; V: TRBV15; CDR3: CATSRGTGDQPQHF; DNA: TGTGCCACCAGCAGAGGGACAGGAGATCAGCCCCAGCATTTT
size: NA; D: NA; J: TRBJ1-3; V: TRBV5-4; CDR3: CASSMQGNLAGNTIYF; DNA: TGTGCCAGCAGCATGCAGGGTAATTTGGCTGGAAACACCATATATTTT
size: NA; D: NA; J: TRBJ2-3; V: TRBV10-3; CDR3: CAISEPQLGTDTQYF; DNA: TGTGCCATCAGTGAGCCCCAATTAGGCACAGATACGCAGTATTTT
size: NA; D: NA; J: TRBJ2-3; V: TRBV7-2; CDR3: CASSFSRAGDTQYF; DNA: TGTGCCAGCAGCTTCTCCAGGGCCGGAGATACGCAGTATTTT
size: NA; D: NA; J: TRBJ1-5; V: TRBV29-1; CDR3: CSAGSGDQPQHF; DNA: TGCAGCGCAGGGTCGGGGGATCAGCCCCAGCATTTT
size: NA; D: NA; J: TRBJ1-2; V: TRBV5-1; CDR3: CASSLRQGLLDGYTF; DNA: TGCGCCAGCAGCCTCCGTCAGGGTCTGCTTGATGGCTACACCTTC
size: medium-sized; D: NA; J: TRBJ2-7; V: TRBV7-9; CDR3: CASSLGAREGYEQYF; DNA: TGTGCCAGCAGCTTAGGGGCTAGAGAGGGCTACGAGCAGTACTTC
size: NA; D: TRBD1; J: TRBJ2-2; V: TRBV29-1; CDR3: CSVEETGEGTGELFF; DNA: TGCAGCGTTGAAGAAACAGGGGAAGGAACCGGGGAGCTGTTTTTT
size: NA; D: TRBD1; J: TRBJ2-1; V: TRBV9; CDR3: CASSATGGNEQFF; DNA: TGTGCCAGCAGCGCCACAGGGGGCAATGAGCAGTTCTTC
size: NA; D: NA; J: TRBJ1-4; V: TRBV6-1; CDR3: CASSEHGGRANEKLFF; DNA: TGTGCCAGCAGTGAACATGGGGGCCGAGCTAATGAAAAACTGTTTTTT
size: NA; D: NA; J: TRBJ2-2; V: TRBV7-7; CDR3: CASSPLQHGELFF; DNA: TGTGCTAGCAGCCCTCTCCAACACGGGGAGCTGTTTTTT
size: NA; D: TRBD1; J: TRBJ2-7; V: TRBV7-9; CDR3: CASSPGQGAWEQYF; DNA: TGTGCCAGCAGCCCAGGACAGGGGGCTTGGGAGCAGTACTTC